The present T cell receptor (beta chain) was sequenced within a study of CD8 T cells in ankylosing spondylitis. Study-wide results and limits: What appeared characteristic of ankylosing spondylitis blood was a TCR beta motif of fewer than ten highly homologous variants.

Worth noting for this clonotype: The antigen is undetermined.

Each TCR beta library was made by quantitative 5'-RACE that incorporated molecular barcodes. TCRdb reprocessed the 5' RACE reads via MiXCR and lists one record per CDR3 protein. The profile covers some 450,000 distinct CDR3 sequences, with about a sixth appearing a single time and over 1% taken by the ten largest. V gave up 5 bases and J gave up 3 bases; unmatched junction bases: 6. CDR3 size: 13 residues. From germline, CDR1 is SQVTM and CDR2 ANQGSEA. The receptor's source is a male donor with ankylosing spondylitis. The V call is TRBV29-1, the J call TRBJ1-1, with 7 bases aligning to TRBD1. Sequenced: blood, either unsorted or a sorted T cell fraction (not recorded which). CDR3 in DNA: TGCAGCGTTACCACAGGGGTGGACACTGAAGCTTTCTTT. Translated, it gives CSVTTGVDTEAFF.